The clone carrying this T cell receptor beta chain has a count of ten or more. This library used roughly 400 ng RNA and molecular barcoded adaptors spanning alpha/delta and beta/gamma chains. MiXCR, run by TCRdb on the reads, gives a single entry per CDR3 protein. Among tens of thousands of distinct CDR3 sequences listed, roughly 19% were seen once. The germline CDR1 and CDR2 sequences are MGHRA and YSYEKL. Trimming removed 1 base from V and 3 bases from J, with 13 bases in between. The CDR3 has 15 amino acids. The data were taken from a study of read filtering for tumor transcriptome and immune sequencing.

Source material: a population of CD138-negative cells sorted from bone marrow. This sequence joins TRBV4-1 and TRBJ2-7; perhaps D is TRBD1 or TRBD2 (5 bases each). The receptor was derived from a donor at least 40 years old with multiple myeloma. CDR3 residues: CASSQGPGPNYEQYF. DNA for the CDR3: TGCGCCAGCAGCCAAGGACCGGGACCGAACTACGAGCAGTACTTC.